This T cell receptor beta chain originates from a study of Ad26.COV2.S vaccination and SARS-CoV-2 variants. TCRdb keeps only in-frame clones here, not all; method: immunoSEQ multiplex PCR. The sample lists 300,000 to 400,000 clones, roughly 91% occurring once. The treatment is: around 19 received Ad26.COV2.S at low or high dose, single or two shots; about 5 received placebo; per-sample allocation not given. Samples analyzed were those drawn on day 63 after the first vaccine or placebo injection. Trimming shortened V by 4 bases and J by 3 bases, and 20 bases separated the two germline ends. The V gene's germline CDR1 is SGHRS and CDR2 YFSETQ. This CDR3 has 16 residues.

V and J are TRBV5-1 and TRBJ2-7, with D possibly TRBD2 on 6 matching bases. This clonotype originated in a person aged 18-65 years who received the Ad26.COV2.S COVID-19 vaccine or a placebo. The starting material was peripheral blood, obtained in a trial of Ad26.COV2.S vaccine versus placebo. This CDR3 is CASSPQVGGGNYEQYF. CDR3 DNA: TGCGCCAGCAGCCCCCAGGTTGGTGGGGGGAACTACGAGCAGTACTTC.